This T cell receptor beta chain was retrieved from a study of shared clonotypes between healthy human individuals. Naive-designated CD8 cells lacked CD45RO, were positively enriched for CCR7, and omitted terminally differentiated effector memory CD45RA+ cells. The study drew all its donors from Caucasian adults living in Nashville, Tennessee. Looked up from germline, CDR1 is MNHEY and CDR2 is SMNVEV (reference sequence). CDR3 size: 13 residues. V lost 2 bases to trimming and J lost 2 bases, with 7 bases between them. It was at deep level that the assay was run. TCRdb's table, derived via immunoSEQ multiplex PCR, lists solely in-frame clones and lacks some. The table records some 2 million clones, about 95% of them present only once.

Sequences were obtained from naive CD8+ T cells sorted from blood. V and J are TRBV27 and TRBJ2-7, with D uncertain. The sequence was obtained from a man aged 18 to 29 in good health. The CDR3 is CASSLEAAYEQYF. The CDR3 DNA reads TGTGCCAGCAGTTTAGAGGCAGCCTACGAGCAGTACTTC.